Listed below are T cell receptor beta chains from one sample, sequenced in a study of graft-versus-host responses after intestinal transplantation. The table came from immunoSEQ multiplex PCR; TCRdb's copy has only in-frame clones and leaves some out. This sample carries tens of thousands of clones, around 90% of them seen once, and the ten largest clones take approximately 2.7%. Specimen: PBMCs, collected 118 days after intestinal transplantation. The receptor set was obtained from a human patient who received an intestinal transplant, so some T cells may come from the graft donor. Each CDR3 is given with its conserved first and last residue. A D gene is named only where the DNA matches it firmly. Expanded clones are given a class, and other clones once, few, many or no size at all.

clone size	D gene	J gene	V gene	CDR3 protein	CDR3 DNA
.	TRBD1	TRBJ2-3	TRBV7-9	CASSLGGGPQYF	TGTGCCAGCAGCTTAGGAGGGGGCCCGCAGTATTTT
.	TRBD1	TRBJ1-5	TRBV4-1	CASSQRTGAHQPQHF	TGCGCCAGCAGCCAAAGGACAGGCGCCCATCAGCCCCAGCATTTT
.	.	TRBJ2-1	TRBV11-3	CASSGWENEQFF	TGTGCCAGCAGCGGTTGGGAGAATGAGCAGTTCTTC
.	.	TRBJ1-5	TRBV2	CASSPSDFYSNQPQHF	TGTGCCAGCAGCCCTTCGGACTTTTATAGCAATCAGCCCCAGCATTTT
.	TRBD1	TRBJ1-2	TRBV7-9	CASSPPPDRVGYGYTF	TGTGCCAGCAGCCCCCCCCCGGACAGGGTCGGCTATGGCTACACCTTC
.	.	TRBJ2-1	TRBV19	CASSMARSSYNEQFF	TGTGCCAGTAGTATGGCGAGGAGCTCCTACAATGAGCAGTTCTTC
.	.	TRBJ2-5	TRBV5-1	CASSLTPRETQYF	TGCGCCAGCAGCTTGACTCCGAGGGAGACCCAGTACTTC
.	.	TRBJ2-3	TRBV9	CASSVGGSFDTQYF	TGTGCCAGCAGCGTAGGAGGGAGTTTCGATACGCAGTATTTT
.	TRBD1	TRBJ1-5	TRBV15	CATSRDKIRQGGFYSNQPQHF	TGTGCCACCAGCAGAGATAAGATAAGACAGGGCGGCTTTTATAGCAATCAGCCCCAGCATTTT
.	.	TRBJ2-3	TRBV28	CASSPWGSQYF	TGTGCCAGCAGCCCTTGGGGGTCGCAGTATTTT
.	.	TRBJ2-2	TRBV6-5	CASSYGTQTGELFF	TGTGCCAGCAGTTACGGGACTCAGACCGGGGAGCTGTTTTTT
.	.	TRBJ2-7	TRBV5-1	CASSLGHRDSYEQYF	TGCGCCAGCAGCTTGGGTCACAGGGACTCCTACGAGCAGTACTTC
.	TRBD2	TRBJ2-3	TRBV28	CASSSRGGPTDTQYF	TGTGCCAGCAGTTCCCGCGGGGGTCCGACAGATACGCAGTATTTT
once	.	TRBJ2-1	TRBV5-1	CASSFGQRNYNEQFF	TGCGCCAGCAGCTTTGGACAGAGAAATTACAATGAGCAATTCTTC
.	TRBD1	TRBJ2-7	TRBV6-5	CASSSRTGMAYEQYF	TGTGCCAGCAGTTCTCGGACAGGGATGGCCTACGAGCAGTACTTC
.	.	TRBJ2-2	TRBV12-5	CASGLGQANTGELFF	TGTGCTAGTGGTTTGGGTCAAGCCAACACCGGGGAGCTGTTTTTT
once	.	TRBJ2-7	TRBV7-9	CASSLEWSEAGPYEQYF	TGTGCCAGCAGCTTAGAGTGGTCGGAGGCAGGGCCCTACGAGCAGTACTTC
once	.	TRBJ1-4	TRBV7-8	CASSQGHPNEKLFF	TGTGCCAGCAGCCAGGGGCATCCTAATGAAAAACTGTTTTTT
once	.	TRBJ2-5	TRBV6-6	CASSYSRRQETQYF	TGTGCCAGCAGTTACTCGAGGCGGCAAGAGACCCAGTACTTC
.	.	TRBJ2-2	TRBV28	CASSLPPLTGELFF	TGTGCCAGCAGTTTACCACCGTTGACCGGGGAGCTGTTTTTT
.	.	TRBJ1-5	TRBV28	CASSHTRADRSDQPQHF	TGTGCCAGCAGTCACACCCGAGCCGACAGGTCAGACCAGCCCCAGCATTTT
.	TRBD1	TRBJ1-2	TRBV9	CASSAGQGGNYGYTF	TGTGCCAGCAGCGCGGGACAGGGGGGCAACTATGGCTACACCTTC
.	.	TRBJ2-1	TRBV11-2	CASSLIVSGYNEQFF	TGTGCCAGCAGCTTAATCGTCAGCGGATACAATGAGCAGTTCTTC
.	.	TRBJ2-3	TRBV7-3	CASSFGDTQYF	TGTGCCAGCAGCTTCGGAGATACGCAGTATTTT
.	.	TRBJ1-4	TRBV6-5	CASSLPGSEKLFF	TGTGCCAGCAGCCTCCCGGGGAGTGAAAAACTGTTTTTT
.	TRBD1	TRBJ1-4	TRBV6-5	CASSYSSRTGVGKLFF	TGTGCCAGCAGTTACTCCTCCCGGACAGGGGTGGGAAAACTGTTTTTT
.	.	TRBJ2-3	TRBV27	CASSLRSPTDTQYF	TGTGCCAGCAGTTTACGATCACCCACAGATACGCAGTATTTT
.	.	TRBJ2-1	TRBV6-1	CASSEPQAAYNEQFF	TGTGCCAGCAGTGAACCGCAGGCCGCCTACAATGAGCAGTTCTTC
.	TRBD1	TRBJ1-6	TRBV27	CAIGTGVWPLHF	TGTGCCATCGGGACAGGGGTATGGCCCCTCCACTTT
.	.	TRBJ2-1	TRBV19	CASSFSGSSSYNEQFF	TGTGCCAGTAGTTTTAGCGGAAGTAGCTCCTACAATGAGCAGTTCTTC
.	.	TRBJ2-7	TRBV2	CASNNRDLSSYEQYF	TGTGCCAGCAATAACCGGGATCTTAGCTCCTACGAGCAGTACTTC
.	.	TRBJ2-5	TRBV19	CASSMIGVETQYF	TGTGCCAGTAGTATGATTGGCGTGGAGACCCAGTACTTC
.	.	TRBJ1-1	TRBV5-1	CASDEGQRSTEAFF	TGCGCCAGCGACGAAGGACAGCGGAGCACTGAAGCTTTCTTT
once	.	TRBJ1-2	TRBV4-2	CASSQEGGQGNGYTF	TGTGCCAGCAGCCAAGAGGGGGGGCAGGGAAACGGCTACACCTTC
.	.	TRBJ1-1	TRBV7-6	CASSLDRLDTEAFF	TGTGCCAGCAGCTTAGACAGGTTGGACACTGAAGCTTTCTTT
.	.	TRBJ1-2	TRBV5-4	CASSLDGGRGYTF	TGTGCCAGCAGCTTGGACGGGGGCCGCGGCTACACCTTC
.	TRBD1	TRBJ2-1	TRBV5-1	CASTGDRGNEQFF	TGCGCCAGCACCGGGGACAGGGGGAACGAGCAGTTCTTC
once	.	TRBJ2-3	TRBV19	CASSIEEGDTQYF	TGTGCCAGTAGTATAGAAGAGGGGGATACGCAGTATTTT
.	.	TRBJ1-4	TRBV4-3	CASSQDRRQGEKLFF	TGCGCCAGCAGCCAAGATCGGCGGCAAGGAGAAAAACTGTTTTTT
.	.	TRBJ2-5	TRBV5-1	CASSFPQLYPLPSREETQYF	TGCGCCAGCAGCTTTCCCCAGCTTTACCCCTTACCGTCCAGGGAAGAGACCCAGTACTTC
.	.	TRBJ1-2	TRBV13	CASSRASYGGYTF	TGTGCCAGCAGCCGAGCTTCCTACGGGGGCTACACCTTC
.	TRBD1	TRBJ1-5	TRBV6-1	CASSGQGFSNQPQHF	TGTGCCAGCAGTGGACAGGGTTTCAGCAATCAGCCCCAGCATTTT
.	.	TRBJ2-3	TRBV5-1	CASSLGGDVDTQYF	TGCGCCAGCAGCTTGGGCGGGGATGTAGATACGCAGTATTTT
.	.	TRBJ1-2	TRBV28	CASSLGGSYGYTF	TGTGCCAGCAGCCTAGGGGGGAGCTATGGCTACACCTTC
.	TRBD1	TRBJ1-5	TRBV7-2	CASSPRTGSNQPQHF	TGTGCCAGCAGCCCCCGGACAGGGAGCAATCAGCCCCAGCATTTT
.	.	TRBJ1-2	TRBV5-6	CASSLGRNYGYTF	TGTGCCAGCAGCTTGGGCCGTAACTATGGCTACACCTTC
.	TRBD2	TRBJ2-1	TRBV2	CASSEVTSGWQFF	TGTGCCAGCAGTGAAGTGACTAGCGGGTGGCAGTTCTTC
.	TRBD1	TRBJ2-7	TRBV10-3	CAISEYNRGSEQYF	TGTGCCATCAGTGAGTACAACAGGGGGAGCGAGCAGTACTTC
once	.	TRBJ2-3	TRBV9	CASSPGTGADTQYF	TGTGCCAGCAGCCCGGGAACTGGCGCAGATACGCAGTATTTT
.	.	TRBJ1-3	TRBV7-9	CASSIEGGMDGNTIYF	TGTGCCAGCAGTATCGAAGGAGGGATGGATGGAAACACCATATATTTT
.	.	TRBJ2-7	TRBV19	CASSAGQSSYEQYF	TGTGCCAGTAGTGCCGGACAGAGTAGCTACGAGCAGTACTTC
.	TRBD1	TRBJ1-4	TRBV27	CASTPGQGAEKLFF	TGTGCCAGCACCCCGGGACAGGGGGCTGAAAAACTGTTTTTT
once	.	TRBJ2-3	TRBV5-8	CASSRGLTDTQYF	TGTGCCAGCAGCAGGGGCCTCACAGATACGCAGTATTTT
.	TRBD1	TRBJ2-5	TRBV2	CASRYRGQETQYF	TGTGCCAGCAGATACAGGGGGCAAGAGACCCAGTACTTC
.	TRBD2	TRBJ2-7	TRBV15	CATSTGLSYEQYF	TGTGCCACCAGCACGGGACTATCCTACGAGCAGTACTTC
.	.	TRBJ2-2	TRBV5-6	CASSLGTNTGELFF	TGTGCCAGCAGCTTGGGAACGAACACCGGGGAGCTGTTTTTT
.	TRBD1	TRBJ2-5	TRBV5-1	CASSEQGYQETQYF	TGCGCCAGCAGCGAACAGGGGTACCAAGAGACCCAGTACTTC
.	TRBD1	TRBJ2-7	TRBV4-1	CASSQDAQGEYEQYF	TGCGCCAGCAGCCAAGATGCGCAGGGGGAGTACGAGCAGTACTTC
.	.	TRBJ2-5	TRBV2	CASSRTEETQYF	TGTGCCAGCAGTCGGACGGAAGAGACCCAGTACTTC
.	.	TRBJ1-1	TRBV18	CASSPPRQAPFAVTEAFF	TGTGCCAGCTCACCACCTCGACAGGCTCCCTTCGCGGTCACTGAAGCTTTCTTT